This T cell receptor (beta chain) was sequenced for a study of T cells in localized non-small cell lung cancer. CDR3 length equals 12 residues. Germline CDR1 MNHEY, CDR2 SVGAGI. V lost 1 base and J 6 bases, leaving 7 bases between the germline ends. Clones were read by immunoSEQ multiplex PCR, and TCRdb kept only the in-frame ones, dropping some. The sample comprises tens of thousands of clones, 88% of which are singletons, and 2.7% rests with the top ten. The specimen comprised peripheral blood, sampled before any cancer treatment. The rearrangement joins TRBV6-5 to TRBJ2-7; no definite D call. This receptor was taken from a woman between 35 and 70 years old with stage I lung adenocarcinoma. The DNA of the CDR3 is TGTGCCAGCAGTTACTTCGGTGGCGAGCAGTACTTC. Encoded protein: CASSYFGGEQYF.